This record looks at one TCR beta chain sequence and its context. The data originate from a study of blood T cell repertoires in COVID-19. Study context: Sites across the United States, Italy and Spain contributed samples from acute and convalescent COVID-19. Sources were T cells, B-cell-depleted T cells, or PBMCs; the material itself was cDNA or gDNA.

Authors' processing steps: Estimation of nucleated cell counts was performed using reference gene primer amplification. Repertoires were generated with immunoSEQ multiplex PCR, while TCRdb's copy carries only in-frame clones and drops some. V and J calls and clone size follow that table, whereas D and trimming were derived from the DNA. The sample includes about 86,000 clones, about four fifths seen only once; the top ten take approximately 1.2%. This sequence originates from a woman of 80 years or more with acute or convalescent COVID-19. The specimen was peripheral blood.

The CDR3 DNA sequence: TGTGCCAGCGGGTTGACTAGCTGGGCCGGGGAGCTGTTTTTT. Amino acid sequence: CASGLTSWAGELFF. The chain combines TRBV2 with TRBJ2-2, with TRBD2 identical over 7 bases. In germline, CDR1 is SNHLY, CDR2 FYNNEI. The ends lost 8 bases at V and 6 bases at J; junction bases unmatched: 9. The CDR3 is made up of 14 amino acids.